This TCR beta chain originates from a study of patients and donors after allogeneic stem cell transplantation (TCRdb year 2020). The receptor library was made with RT-PCR. TCRdb lists the instrument as NextSeq 550. TCRdb reworked the public reads: Q25 trimming with fastp, MiXCR clone assembly, productive beta chains retained. Merged by CDR3 protein, the rows form single entries marked with the most common genes and DNA. In this sample the table shows approximately 200,000 distinct CDR3 sequences, around 14% of which occur a single time. The ten largest clones add up to 11% of the sample. The germline V gene encodes CDR1 ENHRY and CDR2 SYGVKD. Reading from cysteine to phenylalanine, the CDR3 counts 14 amino acids. Of all the DNA, just the CDR3 is kept, 42 bases in frame from base 1. The V end gives up 10 bases and the J end 1 base, leaving 8 bases in the junction not matched to a gene. This clonotype was counted at least ten times. No cognate antigen has been identified for it. The record has no base qualities; no much larger clone is one base away.

Recombination joined TRBV10-3 with TRBJ1-2; 8 bases in the junction line up with TRBD1. Sequencing input: blood, either unsorted or a sorted T cell fraction (not recorded which). The receptor was derived from a human donor who was either an allogeneic HSCT recipient or a stem cell or donor lymphocyte infusion donor (not recorded which). It is not recorded whose cells these are; they may come from a transplant donor. The sequenced DNA: TGTGCCACCAAGGGACAGGCCGATAACTATGGCTACACCTTC. Translated, this gives CATKGQADNYGYTF.